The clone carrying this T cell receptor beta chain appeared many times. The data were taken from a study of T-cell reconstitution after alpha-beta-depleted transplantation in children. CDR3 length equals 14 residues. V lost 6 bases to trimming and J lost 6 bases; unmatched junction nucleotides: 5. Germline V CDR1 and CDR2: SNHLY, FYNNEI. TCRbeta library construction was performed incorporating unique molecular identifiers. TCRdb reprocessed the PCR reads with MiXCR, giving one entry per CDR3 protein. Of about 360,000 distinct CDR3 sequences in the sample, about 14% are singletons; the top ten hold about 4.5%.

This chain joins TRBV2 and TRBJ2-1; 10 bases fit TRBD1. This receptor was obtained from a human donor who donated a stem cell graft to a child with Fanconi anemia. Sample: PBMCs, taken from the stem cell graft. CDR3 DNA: TGTGCCAGCAGGGGGGGACAGGGGTTCAATGAGCAGTTCTTC. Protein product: CASRGGQGFNEQFF.